The TCR beta chain described here comes from a study of PD-L1 blockade in urothelial cancer. Looking at the study overall: Each patient had 0 to 3 earlier chemotherapy regimens. The median T cell count in blood samples was more than 140,000.

From germline, CDR1 is MRHNA and CDR2 SNTAGT. With 5 bases removed from V and 8 bases from J, the gap between germline ends came to 22 bases. The CDR3 is made up of 16 amino acids. Assay used: immunoSEQ multiplex PCR; TCRdb lists only in-frame clones, some missing. The data contain about 27,000 clones, about four fifths of them singletons. As to time point: peripheral blood 6 weeks after treatment start. Here the sequenced sample was PBMCs, taken around atezolizumab (anti-PD-L1) treatment. The rearrangement uses TRBV6-4 and TRBJ2-1; maybe TRBD2 (5 bases). This clonotype was obtained from a man in his 70s with urothelial cancer. CDR3 nucleotide sequence: TGTGCCAGCAGTCCGATGAGCGGCCTCGGGTCGGATGAGCAGTTCTTC. It encodes CASSPMSGLGSDEQFF.